Below are 28 T cell receptor beta chains sequenced from a single sample in a study of PD-L1 blockade in urothelial cancer. Repertoires were generated with immunoSEQ multiplex PCR, while TCRdb's copy carries only in-frame clones and drops some. The sample contains tens of thousands of clones, roughly 90% of which appear only once. Time point specified: pretreatment peripheral blood. The starting material was PBMCs, obtained around atezolizumab (anti-PD-L1) treatment. The receptors derive from a woman at least 80 years old with urothelial cancer.

The rearrangement links TRBV6-1 to TRBJ2-1; D gene uncertain. The V end lost 0 bases, the J end lost 7 bases, and 7 bases lay between the germline ends. The CDR3 consists of 13 residues. Germline CDR1 and CDR2: MNHNS and SASEGT. The CDR3 region has the DNA TGTGCCAGCAGTGAAGCGCGGTGGAATGAGCAGTTCTTC. Translation gives CASSEARWNEQFF.

The chain links TRBV7-3 to TRBJ1-1; 7 nucleotides align to TRBD1. Germline V lookup: CDR1 SGHTA, CDR2 FQGTGA. This CDR3 region has 14 residues. Trimming removed 1 base from V and 7 bases from J; junction bases left unmatched: 6. CDR3 sequence reads: CASSLNRGQVEAFF. As DNA, the CDR3 is TGTGCCAGCAGCTTAAATAGGGGGCAGGTTGAAGCTTTCTTT. Together with reference TRBV7-3 and TRBJ1-1, the CDR3 gives the full variable domain: GAGVSQTPSNKVTEKGKYVELRCDPISGHTALYWYRQSLGQGPEFLIYFQGTGAADDSGLPNDRFFAVRPEGSVSTLKIQRTERGDSAVYLCASSLNRGQVEAFFGQGTRLTVV.

The chain uses TRBV5-1 and TRBJ2-2; a possible D gene is TRBD1 (5 bases). The germline V gene encodes CDR1 SGHRS and CDR2 YFSETQ. V was cut by 4 bases and J by 0 bases, with 10 bases left in between. The CDR3 has 15 residues. The CDR3 DNA reads TGCGCCAGCAGCCCGGACAACGCGAACACCGGGGAGCTGTTTTTT. As protein: CASSPDNANTGELFF.

CDR3 amino acids: CASSGLAGGLQGTGELFF. The DNA of the CDR3 is TGTGCCAGCAGCGGACTAGCGGGAGGCCTACAGGGCACCGGGGAGCTGTTTTTT. The gene calls are TRBV9 and TRBJ2-2; TRBD2 agrees at 13 bases. The CDR3 runs to 18 residues. Germline V CDR1 and CDR2: SGDLS, YYNGEE. With 3 bases clipped from V and 4 bases from J, the junction kept 9 bases outside the gene matches. The variable domain in full, completed from reference TRBV9 and TRBJ2-2, reads DSGVTQTPKHLITATGQRVTLRCSPRSGDLSVYWYQQSLDQGLQFLIQYYNGEERAKGNILERFSAQQFPDLHSELNLSSLELGDSALYFCASSGLAGGLQGTGELFFGEGSRLTVL.

This clone came up a few times. CDR3 DNA: TGTGCCATCAGTGGTAGCGGTGGGGGATACGAGCAGTACTTC. The encoded protein is CAISGSGGGYEQYF. The chain uses TRBV10-3 and TRBJ2-7, with D possibly TRBD2 on 6 matching bases. The length of the CDR3 is 14 residues. V was pared by 4 bases and J by 4 bases, with 14 bases between. Germline V gene data show CDR1 as ENHRY and CDR2 as SYGVKD.

The chain couples TRBV19 to TRBJ1-5; 7 nucleotides align to TRBD1. CDR1 is LNHDA and CDR2 is SQIVND in the germline V gene (reference sequence). The CDR3 consists of 13 residues. J gave up 9 bases and V 6 bases, and 8 bases lay outside the gene matches. DNA of the CDR3: TGTGCCAGTAGGACCCAGGGGGAGCGGCCCCAGCATTTT. It is translated as CASRTQGERPQHF.

The gene calls are TRBV27 and TRBJ1-2; TRBD1 agrees at 8 bases. There are 16 residues in the CDR3. Germline values: CDR1 MNHEY, CDR2 SMNVEV (reference sequence). V gave up 5 bases and J gave up 4 bases; unmatched junction bases: 12. In nucleotides, the CDR3 is TGTGCCAGCAGTCCCACCGGGACAGGTTTTCGCTATGGCTACACCTTC. As protein: CASSPTGTGFRYGYTF.

The chain uses TRBV6-1 and TRBJ2-2; no clear D gene. The CDR3 runs 14 residues. Germline V gene data show CDR1 as MNHNS and CDR2 as SASEGT. V was pared by 0 bases and J by 7 bases, with 9 bases between. CDR3 DNA sequence: TGTGCCAGCAGTGAAGCAGAGTTTGGCGGGGAGCTGTTTTTT. Its translation: CASSEAEFGGELFF.

The rearrangement joins TRBV19 to TRBJ2-7; 11 bases agree with TRBD2. Trimming at V came to 1 base and at J to 4 bases, leaving 9 bases not matched to a gene. The CDR3 loop spans 17 amino acids. Germline CDR1 is LNHDA and CDR2 is SQIVND (reference sequence). CDR3 nucleotide sequence: TGTGCCAGTAGTATAGCTGGAGGGGGACTAGCGGCATACGAGCAGTACTTC. As protein: CASSIAGGGLAAYEQYF.

The genes are TRBV29-1 and TRBJ1-2; 9 positions agree with TRBD1. CDR1 is SQVTM and CDR2 is ANQGSEA in the germline V gene. Losses at the gene ends were 4 bases for V and 8 bases for J; bases not matched to a gene: 5. The CDR3 is made up of 12 amino acids. The CDR3 is CSVGGQGKGYTF. The CDR3, as DNA: TGCAGCGTTGGGGGACAGGGTAAGGGCTACACCTTC. Supplemented by reference TRBV29-1 and TRBJ1-2, the full variable domain reads SAVISQKPSRDICQRGTSLTIQCQVDSQVTMMFWYRQQPGQSLTLIATANQGSEATYESGFVIDKFPISRPNLTFSTLTVSNMSPEDSSIYLCSVGGQGKGYTFGSGTRLTVV.

The CDR3 DNA reads TGTGCCAGCAGCCTCGGACAGGGTGGATGGGATGAGCAGTTCTTC. It encodes CASSLGQGGWDEQFF. The chain recombines TRBV7-2 with TRBJ2-1, with 8 bases fitting TRBD1. Germline V lookup: CDR1 SGHTA, CDR2 FQGNSA. After removal of 5 bases from V and 8 bases from J, the junction contained 11 bases not matched to a gene. CDR3 length: 15 residues.

The chain uses TRBV19 and TRBJ2-7; possible D gene TRBD1, 6 bases. Looked up from germline, CDR1 is LNHDA and CDR2 is SQIVND (reference sequence). CDR3 length: 15 residues. V lost 5 bases and J 3 bases, leaving 17 bases between the germline ends. CDR3 amino acids: CASSPRDIDYYEQYF. DNA for the CDR3: TGTGCCAGTAGTCCGAGGGACATAGACTACTACGAGCAGTACTTC.

The chain joins TRBV9 to TRBJ2-7, with D perhaps TRBD1 (5 bases). V shed 0 bases and J shed 3 bases, with 13 bases lying between them. The CDR3 has 15 residues. Germline V lookup: CDR1 SGDLS, CDR2 YYNGEE. The CDR3 protein is CASSVGFTTGYEQYF. The CDR3 DNA follows: TGTGCCAGCAGCGTAGGGTTCACAACAGGCTACGAGCAGTACTTC.

This clone was recorded once. The chain couples TRBV5-4 to TRBJ1-1, with 7 bases aligning to TRBD1. Germline loops: CDR1 SGHNT, CDR2 YYREEE (reference sequence). The CDR3 totals 15 residues. With V trimmed by 4 bases and J by 0 bases, 6 bases remained unmatched. CDR3 loop: CASSPRTGLNTEAFF. In DNA form, the CDR3 reads TGTGCCAGCAGCCCGAGGACAGGATTGAACACTGAAGCTTTCTTT.

The V gene is TRBV5-1, the J gene TRBJ2-5, with 10 nucleotides matching TRBD2. V lost 4 bases to trimming and J lost 1 base; unmatched junction nucleotides: 13. The germline CDR1 and CDR2 sequences are SGHRS and YFSETQ. The CDR3 loop spans 18 amino acids. The CDR3 sequence is CASSQNVIPSGGQETQYF. As DNA, the CDR3 is TGCGCCAGCAGCCAGAACGTGATCCCTAGCGGGGGCCAAGAGACCCAGTACTTC.

The chain has TRBV19 and TRBJ1-1, with TRBD1 as a possible D gene (5 bases). The germline V gene encodes CDR1 LNHDA and CDR2 SQIVND (reference sequence). V was pared by 9 bases and J by 2 bases, with 10 bases between. The CDR3 is 12 amino acids. CDR3 amino acids: CASYRRNTEAFF. The CDR3 DNA follows: TGTGCCAGCTACAGGAGAAACACTGAAGCTTTCTTT.

J is TRBJ1-2 and V is TRBV2, with no clear D. Trimming removed 2 bases from V and 1 base from J, with 8 bases in between. Germline CDR1 SNHLY, CDR2 FYNNEI. The CDR3 length is 14 residues. The CDR3 coding sequence is TGTGCCAGCAGTGAAATCCGCAGTAACTATGGCTACACCTTC. Encoded protein: CASSEIRSNYGYTF.

This clone was detected once. The V gene is TRBV19, the J gene TRBJ2-1; D is perhaps TRBD2 (5 bases). CDR3 size: 16 residues. The V end was cut by 8 bases, the J end by 0 bases, with 17 bases between. CDR1 is LNHDA and CDR2 is SQIVND in the germline V gene (reference sequence). The CDR3 protein is CASGRAPSNSYNEQFF. For the CDR3, the DNA is TGTGCCAGTGGTAGGGCCCCTAGCAACTCCTACAATGAGCAGTTCTTC.

This rearrangement joins TRBV7-6 to TRBJ2-1; 9 bases line up with TRBD2. Trimming removed 10 bases from V and 10 bases from J; junction bases left unmatched: 11. The CDR3 sequence is 13 residues long. CDR1 SGHVS and CDR2 FNYEAQ come from the germline V gene. CDR3 sequence (DNA): TGTGCCATACAGTTGGCGGGAGGGCGGGAGCAGTTCTTC. This codes for CAIQLAGGREQFF.

The genes are TRBV30 and TRBJ1-2; no reliable D call. Germline V gene data show CDR1 as GTSNPN and CDR2 as SVGIG (reference sequence). This CDR3 comprises 11 residues. V was pared by 3 bases and J by 6 bases, with 8 bases between. CDR3 nucleotide sequence: TGTGCCTGGAGAGGCGGGCATGGCTACACCTTC. Translating gives CAWRGGHGYTF.

The chain employs TRBV2 and TRBJ1-2; weak D call: TRBD1 (5 bases). CDR3 length equals 16 residues. V lost 2 bases and J lost 1, with 14 bases in between. CDR1 is SNHLY and CDR2 is FYNNEI in the germline V gene. This chain's CDR3 is CASSESGGRGNYGYTF. The CDR3 nucleotides are TGTGCCAGCAGTGAAAGCGGGGGACGGGGTAACTATGGCTACACCTTC.

The chain carries TRBV4-2 and TRBJ2-1; TRBD2 matches 8 bases. Trimming cost V 0 bases and J 6 bases; bases outside gene matches: 1. From germline, CDR1 is LGHNA and CDR2 YNFKEQ. The CDR3 is 14 residues long. The CDR3 here is CASSQDGTSNEQFF. The CDR3 coding sequence is TGTGCCAGCAGCCAAGATGGGACTAGCAATGAGCAGTTCTTC.

This clone has only a few counts. This chain uses TRBV5-4 with TRBJ1-2; 8 bases match TRBD1. The germline CDR1 and CDR2 sequences are SGHNT and YYREEE (reference sequence). This CDR3 region has 15 residues. Germline trimming cut 3 bases from V and 7 bases from J; bases unmatched to any gene: 11. This CDR3 is CASSSGTGAGLGYTF. In DNA, the CDR3 is TGTGCCAGCAGCTCCGGGACAGGTGCTGGTCTTGGCTACACCTTC.

The chain combines TRBV4-2 with TRBJ1-1; TRBD1 matches at 7 bases. The J segment lost 10 bases and the V segment lost 0 bases, leaving 8 bases of the junction unmatched. Germline CDR1 is LGHNA and CDR2 is YNFKEQ. This CDR3 is 14 amino acids long. The CDR3 DNA reads as TGTGCCAGCAGCCAAGATTTTGAAGAGGGGGCAGCTTTCTTT. It is translated as CASSQDFEEGAAFF.

This clone was observed a few times. DNA of the CDR3: TGTGCCTGGAGTGTGGCCGGGACAGGGTCCCAGCCCCAGCATTTT. It translates to CAWSVAGTGSQPQHF. The J gene is TRBJ1-5, the V gene TRBV30; 9 bases match TRBD1. CDR1 and CDR2 from the germline V gene are GTSNPN and SVGIG (reference sequence). With 0 bases clipped from V and 7 bases from J, the junction kept 7 bases outside the gene matches. CDR3 length equals 15 residues.

This clone came up once. The V and J genes are TRBV6-1 and TRBJ1-2, with TRBD1 identical over 9 bases. The CDR3 has 12 amino acids. Germline trimming cut 10 bases from V and 3 bases from J; bases unmatched to any gene: 3. Germline V gene data show CDR1 as MNHNS and CDR2 as SASEGT. CDR3 residues: CAIRTGDYGYTF. DNA of the CDR3: TGTGCCATACGGACAGGGGACTATGGCTACACCTTC.

The V call is TRBV11-2, the J call TRBJ2-3; 7 bases align to TRBD2. Germline V gene sequence: CDR1 SGHAT, CDR2 FQNNGV. CDR3 length: 15 residues. Trimming removed 5 bases from V and 4 bases from J; junction bases left unmatched: 9. The CDR3 DNA is TGTGCCAGCAGCCCCATGCTAGCGGAGGCAGATACGCAGTATTTT. It specifies CASSPMLAEADTQYF.

This CDR3 is CASSLGSVGGSYEQYF. Here the CDR3 DNA reads TGTGCCAGCAGCTTAGGATCGGTCGGGGGCTCCTACGAGCAGTACTTC. The gene calls are TRBV7-6 and TRBJ2-7, with D possibly matching TRBD2 (6 bases). CDR3 length equals 16 residues. The germline V and J ends were trimmed by 1 base and 0 bases, with 13 bases remaining between them. Germline CDR1 is SGHVS and CDR2 is FNYEAQ.